The 27 T cell receptor beta chains presented below share a single source sample, sequenced in a study of T cell responses to AZD1222 COVID-19 vaccine. Sequencing used immunoSEQ multiplex PCR; TCRdb keeps in-frame clones, though not all of them. The sample shows some 180,000 clones, about nine tenths of them seen only once. This material consisted of peripheral blood, taken 28 days after the second AZD1222 dose. The receptors shown here come from an adult who received the AZD1222 COVID-19 vaccine.

The chain has TRBV7-8 and TRBJ1-2; D gene uncertain. The V end lost 10 bases, the J end lost 4 bases, and 16 bases lay between the germline ends. The length of the CDR3 is 13 residues. CDR1 SGHVS and CDR2 FQNEAQ come from the germline V gene. In nucleotides, the CDR3 is TGTGCCACCACGGTCAGCCTGAGCTATGGCTACACCTTC. Amino acid sequence: CATTVSLSYGYTF.

The chain is built from TRBV9 and TRBJ2-7; no clear D gene. Deletions cut 0 bases from V and 2 bases from J, with 9 bases between. The CDR3 has 14 amino acids. Germline loops: CDR1 SGDLS, CDR2 YYNGEE. The CDR3 reads CASSVDYGPYEQYF. The DNA for the CDR3 is TGTGCCAGCAGCGTAGACTACGGTCCCTACGAGCAGTACTTC.

The V call is TRBV5-4, the J call TRBJ1-4; no definite D call. CDR3 size: 15 residues. V was pared by 0 bases and J by 1 base, with 7 bases between. Per the germline V gene, CDR1 is SGHNT and CDR2 is YYREEE (reference sequence). The CDR3 DNA follows: TGTGCCAGCAGCTTGGGGGAGGGAACTAATGAAAAACTGTTTTTT. Translating it yields CASSLGEGTNEKLFF.

The V and J genes are TRBV5-1 and TRBJ2-5, with D possibly being TRBD2 (6 bases). The CDR3 is 16 amino acids. The V gene lost 0 bases and the J gene lost 7 bases, with 19 bases spanning the gap. Germline CDR1 reads SGHRS; CDR2 reads YFSETQ. The CDR3 loop is CASSLEGRGSVGTQYF. CDR3 coding DNA: TGCGCCAGCAGCTTGGAAGGGCGGGGTTCGGTAGGGACCCAGTACTTC.

This sequence joins TRBV29-1 and TRBJ1-1; TRBD1 agrees at 8 bases. The CDR3 length is 12 residues. Germline-derived CDR1 and CDR2 are SQVTM and ANQGSEA. After removal of 5 bases from V and 11 bases from J, the junction contained 10 bases not matched to a gene. The CDR3 DNA reads TGCAGCGTTCGACCCCAGGGGGCATGGGCTTTCTTT. Translation gives CSVRPQGAWAFF.

The chain joins TRBV25-1 to TRBJ1-3, with TRBD1 as a possible D gene (5 bases). V was clipped by 9 bases and J by 2 bases, with 11 bases between them. The germline gives CDR1 MGHDK, CDR2 SYGVNS. The CDR3 has 13 amino acids. In DNA, the CDR3 is TGTGCCAGTCGGGGGGGAACTGGAAACACCATATATTTT. It is translated as CASRGGTGNTIYF.

J is TRBJ2-7 and V is TRBV4-3; unclear D gene. V dropped 1 base and J dropped 2 bases, with 12 bases sitting between them. Germline V lookup: CDR1 LGHNA, CDR2 YSLEER. CDR3 size: 15 residues. The CDR3 region is CASSQGISAAYEQYF. CDR3 DNA sequence: TGCGCCAGCAGCCAAGGTATATCGGCAGCCTACGAGCAGTACTTC.

V and J are TRBV5-1 and TRBJ1-5, with TRBD1 as a possible D gene (5 bases). Trimming shortened V by 6 bases and J by 9 bases, and 16 bases separated the two germline ends. Germline lookup yields CDR1 SGHRS and CDR2 YFSETQ. The CDR3 has 13 amino acids. The CDR3 loop is CASTPDGQGPQHF. DNA of the CDR3: TGCGCCAGCACACCCGACGGCCAGGGGCCCCAGCATTTT.

This sequence joins TRBV13 and TRBJ2-5; D possibly corresponds to TRBD2 (6 bases). Trimming removed 0 bases at V and 2 bases at J, with 13 bases between. The germline V gene has CDR1 PRHDT and CDR2 FYEKMQ (reference sequence). This CDR3 is built from 16 residues. The CDR3 protein is CASSLGPAGKQETQYF. The CDR3 bases are TGTGCCAGCAGCTTAGGCCCAGCGGGCAAGCAAGAGACCCAGTACTTC.

The CDR3 protein is CASSPAPTGGGRDTQYF. CDR3 bases: TGTGCCAGCTCACCAGCACCCACAGGGGGCGGAAGGGATACGCAGTATTTT. The chain uses TRBV18 and TRBJ2-3; TRBD1 aligns across 9 bases. CDR1 KGHSH and CDR2 LQKENI come from the germline V gene. With 2 bases clipped from V and 6 bases from J, the junction kept 12 bases outside the gene matches. CDR3 length: 17 amino acids.

This sequence joins TRBV7-2 and TRBJ1-3, with D tentatively TRBD1 (5 bases). Trimming removed 5 bases from V and 0 bases from J, with 14 bases in between. Germline V gene data show CDR1 as SGHTA and CDR2 as FQGNSA. The CDR3 covers 16 residues. The CDR3 is CASSPGGGLSGNTIYF. CDR3 DNA sequence: TGTGCCAGCAGCCCAGGTGGGGGACTCTCTGGAAACACCATATATTTT.

V is TRBV6-6 and J is TRBJ1-2, with TRBD1 as a possible D gene (5 bases). Trimming took off 3 bases at V and 1 base at J, with 9 bases between the two ends. Germline-derived CDR1 and CDR2 are MNHNY and SVGAGI (reference sequence). The CDR3 is 14 residues long. CDR3 DNA sequence: TGTGCCAGCAGTTATTGGGGCCATAACTATGGCTACACCTTC. This codes for CASSYWGHNYGYTF.

The rearrangement uses TRBV9 and TRBJ2-1; D not certain. Trimming removed 0 bases from V and 2 bases from J, with 12 bases in between. The CDR3 is made up of 16 amino acids. The V gene's germline CDR1 is SGDLS and CDR2 YYNGEE. The CDR3, as DNA: TGTGCCAGCAGCGTAGCTACTTGGGCCCCCTACAATGAGCAGTTCTTC. Its translation: CASSVATWAPYNEQFF.

V and J are TRBV9 and TRBJ2-7; 14 positions agree with TRBD2. The CDR3 runs to 16 residues. CDR1 and CDR2 (germline): SGDLS, YYNGEE. V dropped 0 bases and J dropped 5; count of bases not matched to a gene: 4. In nucleotides, the CDR3 is TGTGCCAGCAGCGTAGGAGAGGGACTAGCGGGAGACGAGCAGTACTTC. This encodes CASSVGEGLAGDEQYF.

This chain links TRBV5-6 with TRBJ1-6, with D unclear. Germline-derived CDR1 and CDR2 are SGHDT and YYEEEE. CDR3 length equals 12 residues. Trimming removed 0 bases at V and 10 bases at J, with 5 bases between. This CDR3 is CASSLAASPLHF. The DNA of the CDR3 is TGTGCCAGCAGCTTGGCAGCCTCACCCCTCCACTTT. Filled out from reference TRBV5-6 and TRBJ1-6, the complete variable domain reads DAGVTQSPTHLIKTRGQQVTLRCSPKSGHDTVSWYQQALGQGPQFIFQYYEEEERQRGNFPDRFSGHQFPNYSSELNVNALLLGDSALYLCASSLAASPLHFGNGTRLTVT.

The genes are TRBV15 and TRBJ1-2; a possible D gene is TRBD1 (6 bases). V gave up 5 bases and J gave up 3 bases, with 16 bases separating them. The CDR3 length is 15 residues. CDR1 is LNHNV, CDR2 YYDKDF, per germline (reference sequence). The CDR3 is CATSPNREGYYGYTF. CDR3 DNA sequence: TGTGCCACCAGCCCGAACAGGGAGGGGTACTATGGCTACACCTTC.

The rearrangement links TRBV19 to TRBJ1-5; D perhaps matches TRBD1 (6 bases). The V end was cut by 0 bases, the J end by 5 bases, with 14 bases between. Looked up from germline, CDR1 is LNHDA and CDR2 is SQIVND (reference sequence). This CDR3 is 16 amino acids long. The CDR3 loop is CASSIERGARDQPQHF. CDR3 nucleotide sequence: TGTGCCAGTAGTATAGAAAGGGGGGCGCGGGATCAGCCCCAGCATTTT.

The V gene is TRBV6-5, the J gene TRBJ1-2; 7 nucleotides match TRBD1. The junction had 7 bases not matched to a gene; V was cut back by 6 bases and J by 3 bases. CDR3 length equals 14 residues. CDR1 MNHEY and CDR2 SVGAGI come from the germline V gene. The CDR3 coding sequence is TGTGCCAGCAGGCCTCCGGGACAGTACTATGGCTACACCTTC. Translating it yields CASRPPGQYYGYTF.

In DNA form, the CDR3 reads TGCGCCAGCAGCTTGGCTAGCGGCATGAACACCGGGGAGCTGTTTTTT. It is translated as CASSLASGMNTGELFF. The chain has TRBV5-1 and TRBJ2-2, with TRBD2 identical over 7 bases. Trimming at V came to 0 bases and at J to 1 base, leaving 3 bases not matched to a gene. Per the germline V gene, CDR1 is SGHRS and CDR2 is YFSETQ. This CDR3 has 16 amino acids.

The gene calls are TRBV6-5 and TRBJ1-6; D not certain. The CDR3 runs 14 residues. Trimming took 1 base from V and 5 from J, leaving 6 bases between them. CDR1 and CDR2 from the germline V gene are MNHEY and SVGAGI. For the CDR3, the DNA is TGTGCCAGCAGTTACTACGGGAATAATTCACCCCTCCACTTT. This gives the protein CASSYYGNNSPLHF.

The gene calls are TRBV7-2 and TRBJ1-3; D is possibly TRBD1 (5 bases). Trimming cost V 1 base and J 4 bases, with 11 bases left between them. The CDR3 is made up of 15 amino acids. Looked up from germline, CDR1 is SGHTA and CDR2 is FQGNSA. The CDR3 nucleotides are TGTGCCAGCAGCTTAGGGGCGGGGACCGGAAACACCATATATTTT. Protein: CASSLGAGTGNTIYF.

The CDR3 DNA is TGCGCCAGCGGGAGTGGGGCCGGGTCCTACAATGAGCAGTTCTTC. Amino acid sequence: CASGSGAGSYNEQFF. The chain has TRBV5-1 and TRBJ2-1; D possibly matches TRBD1 or TRBD2 (5 bases each). Germline V gene data show CDR1 as SGHRS and CDR2 as YFSETQ. Trimming shortened V by 7 bases and J by 1 base, and 15 bases separated the two germline ends. This CDR3 has 15 residues.

The CDR3 coding sequence is TGTGCCAGCATCGGGGGACAGGGGTCCTACGAGCAGTACTTC. This sequence encodes CASIGGQGSYEQYF. This rearrangement joins TRBV3-1 (or the pseudogene TRBV3-2) to TRBJ2-7; 10 bases map to TRBD1. Germline CDR1 LGHDT, CDR2 YNNKEL (reference sequence). The CDR3 runs to 14 residues. V was clipped by 7 bases and J by 1 base; unmatched bases: 4.

As concerns this clone: Additional DNA sequences in this sample encode the identical CDR3. This rearrangement joins TRBV19 to TRBJ1-5; 11 bases align to TRBD1. Germline trimming cut 7 bases from V and 1 base from J; bases unmatched to any gene: 3. Germline CDR1 reads LNHDA; CDR2 reads SQIVND (reference sequence). CDR3 length: 15 amino acids. Here the CDR3 reads CASTGTGGSNQPQHF. The CDR3 DNA sequence: TGTGCCAGTACCGGGACAGGGGGAAGCAATCAGCCCCAGCATTTT. The full variable domain, rest sourced from reference TRBV19 and TRBJ1-5, is DGGITQSPKYLFRKEGQNVTLSCEQNLNHDAMYWYRQDPGQGLRLIYYSQIVNDFQKGDIAEGYSVSREKKESFPLTVTSAQKNPTAFYLCASTGTGGSNQPQHFGDGTRLSIL.

This clone came up a few times. The V call is TRBV19, the J call TRBJ2-7, with TRBD1 as a possible D gene (5 bases). The ends were cut back, 6 bases at V and 2 bases at J, with 11 bases in the middle. The CDR3 is 13 amino acids. CDR1 and CDR2 (germline): LNHDA, SQIVND (reference sequence). The CDR3 loop reads CASSDQGTYEQYF. CDR3 nucleotides: TGTGCCAGTAGCGATCAGGGAACCTACGAGCAGTACTTC. The full variable domain, its missing parts supplied by reference TRBV19 and TRBJ2-7, is DGGITQSPKYLFRKEGQNVTLSCEQNLNHDAMYWYRQDPGQGLRLIYYSQIVNDFQKGDIAEGYSVSREKKESFPLTVTSAQKNPTAFYLCASSDQGTYEQYFGPGTRLTVT.

This clone was recorded once. V usage is TRBV19 and J usage is TRBJ2-3; D possibly corresponds to TRBD2 (6 bases). V was pared by 9 bases and J by 6 bases, with 25 bases between. Germline V gives CDR1 LNHDA, CDR2 SQIVND (reference sequence). This CDR3 is 16 amino acids long. CDR3 in DNA: TGTGCCAGCCACCGAGGGGCTAGCGTATATTGGGATACGCAGTATTTT. Encoded protein: CASHRGASVYWDTQYF.

This rearrangement joins TRBV21-1 to TRBJ2-2; the D call of TRBD2 is as the table states it, not checked on the DNA. TRBV21-1 represents a pseudogene. The CDR3 length is 17 residues. CDR3 residues: CASSIPETSGNTGELFF. For the CDR3, the DNA is TGTGCCAGCAGCATCCCCGAGACTAGCGGGAACACCGGGGAGCTGTTTTTT.